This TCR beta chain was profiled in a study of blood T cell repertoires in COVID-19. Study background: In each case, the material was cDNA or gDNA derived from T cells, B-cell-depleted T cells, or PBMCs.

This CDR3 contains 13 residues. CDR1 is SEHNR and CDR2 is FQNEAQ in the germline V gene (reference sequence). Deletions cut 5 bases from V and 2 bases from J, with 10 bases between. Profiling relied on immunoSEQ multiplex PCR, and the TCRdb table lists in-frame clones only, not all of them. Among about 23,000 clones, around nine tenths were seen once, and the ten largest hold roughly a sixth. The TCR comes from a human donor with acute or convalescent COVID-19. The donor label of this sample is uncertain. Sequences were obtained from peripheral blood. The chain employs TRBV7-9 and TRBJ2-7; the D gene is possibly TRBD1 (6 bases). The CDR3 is CASSRDKTYEQYF. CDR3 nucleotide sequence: TGTGCCAGCAGCCGGGACAAGACCTACGAGCAGTACTTC.